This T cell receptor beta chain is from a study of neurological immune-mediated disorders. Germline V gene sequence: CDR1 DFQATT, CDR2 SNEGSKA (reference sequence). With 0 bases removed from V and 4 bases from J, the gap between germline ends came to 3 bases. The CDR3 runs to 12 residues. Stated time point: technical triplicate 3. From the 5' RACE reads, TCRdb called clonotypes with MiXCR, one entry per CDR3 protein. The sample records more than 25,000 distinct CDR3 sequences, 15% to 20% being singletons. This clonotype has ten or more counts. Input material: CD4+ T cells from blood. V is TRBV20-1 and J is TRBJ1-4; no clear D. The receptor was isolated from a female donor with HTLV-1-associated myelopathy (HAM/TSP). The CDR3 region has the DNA TGCAGTGCTAGAGATAATAATGAAAAACTGTTTTTT. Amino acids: CSARDNNEKLFF.